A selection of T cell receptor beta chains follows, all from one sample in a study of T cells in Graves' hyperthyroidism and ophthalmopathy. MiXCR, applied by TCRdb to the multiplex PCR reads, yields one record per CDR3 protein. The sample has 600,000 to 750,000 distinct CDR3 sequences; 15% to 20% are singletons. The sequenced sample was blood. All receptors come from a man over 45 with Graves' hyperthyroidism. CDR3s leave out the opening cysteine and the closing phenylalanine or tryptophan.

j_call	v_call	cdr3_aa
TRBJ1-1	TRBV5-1	ASSPGGGHTEAF
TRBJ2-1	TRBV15	ATSREGWEQF
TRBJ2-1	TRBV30	AWSPGLAGMNEQF
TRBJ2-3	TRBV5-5	ASSVGLAGVRDTQY
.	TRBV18	ASLDHPAGELF
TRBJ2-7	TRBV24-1	ATSDQNRYEQY
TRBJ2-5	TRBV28	ASSLELRSWTSGRDTYQETQY
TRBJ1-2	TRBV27	ASNTPGQGRYGYT
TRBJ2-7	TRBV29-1	SVVVTLDSYEQY
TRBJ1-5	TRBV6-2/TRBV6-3	ASRDPGRPNQPQH
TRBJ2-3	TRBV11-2	ASSLDRELAGLTDTQY
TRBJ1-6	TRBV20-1	SARVPRDGNSPLH
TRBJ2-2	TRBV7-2	ASSLHRYTGELF
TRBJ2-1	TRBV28	ASSPLTGARNNEQF